This T cell receptor (beta chain) was profiled in a study of OX40 agonist ivuxolimab in advanced cancers. Comment on this clone: Its antigen is currently unknown.

The CDR3 contains 14 residues. The V end was cut by 2 bases, the J end by 4 bases, with 9 bases between. Germline-derived CDR1 and CDR2 are WSHSY and SAAADI. TCRdb keeps only in-frame clones here, not all; method: immunoSEQ multiplex PCR. The sample contains around 35,000 clones, about 81% of which appear only once. The study's findings and limits: Researchers report that CD8+ T cells had, on average, more expanded clones than CD4+.

The sample consisted of CD4+ or CD8+ T cells sorted from blood, taken in a trial of the OX40 agonist ivuxolimab. The chain couples TRBV10-2 to TRBJ1-5, with D hard to call. The source of this sequence is an adult with an advanced solid tumor such as melanoma, head and neck, liver or kidney cancer. The CDR3 loop reads CASSENSANQPQHF. CDR3 nucleotides: TGCGCCAGCAGTGAGAATTCAGCTAATCAGCCCCAGCATTTT.